The source of this T cell receptor beta chain is a study of blood T cell repertoires in COVID-19. About the research overall: Some COVID-19 samples were acute and others convalescent; all came from the United States, Italy and Spain.

Per the study methods: Using reference gene primer amplification, nucleated cell counts were estimated. Method: immunoSEQ multiplex PCR; TCRdb's copy keeps in-frame clones and lacks some. That table supplies the V and J calls and clone size; D and trimming were determined from the DNA. The table has approximately 85,000 clones, roughly 89% seen once. This TCR derives from a man in his fifties or sixties with active or convalescent COVID-19. Sequencing was carried out using peripheral blood.

The CDR3 bases are TGTGCCAGCAGTGAGTGGAGTGATAATGAAAAACTGTTTTTT. As protein: CASSEWSDNEKLFF. The chain has TRBV2 and TRBJ1-4, with D unclear. Germline V gene lookup returns CDR1 SNHLY and CDR2 FYNNEI. Deletions cut 3 bases from V and 4 bases from J, with 9 bases between. The CDR3 spans 14 residues. The full variable domain, its missing parts supplied by reference TRBV2 and TRBJ1-4, is EPEVTQTPSHQVTQMGQEVILRCVPISNHLYFYWYRQILGQKVEFLVSFYNNEISEKSEIFDDQFSVERPDGSNFTLKIRSTKLEDSAMYFCASSEWSDNEKLFFGSGTQLSVL.